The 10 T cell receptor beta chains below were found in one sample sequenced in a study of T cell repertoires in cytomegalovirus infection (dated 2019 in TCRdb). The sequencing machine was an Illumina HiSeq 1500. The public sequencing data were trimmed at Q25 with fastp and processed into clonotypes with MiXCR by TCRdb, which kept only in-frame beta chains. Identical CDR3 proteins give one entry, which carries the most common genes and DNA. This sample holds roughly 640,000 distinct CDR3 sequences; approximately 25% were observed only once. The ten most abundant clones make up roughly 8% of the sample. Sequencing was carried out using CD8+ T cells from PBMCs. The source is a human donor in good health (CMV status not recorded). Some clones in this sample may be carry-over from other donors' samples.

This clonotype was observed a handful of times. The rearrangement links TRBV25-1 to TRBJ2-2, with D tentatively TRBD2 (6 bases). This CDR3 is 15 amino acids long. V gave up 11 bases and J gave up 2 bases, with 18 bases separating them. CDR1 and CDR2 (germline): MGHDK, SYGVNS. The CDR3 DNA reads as TGTGCCTCTGGGGGGTTTCGCTCTAACACCGGGGAGCTGTTTTTT. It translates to CASGGFRSNTGELFF.

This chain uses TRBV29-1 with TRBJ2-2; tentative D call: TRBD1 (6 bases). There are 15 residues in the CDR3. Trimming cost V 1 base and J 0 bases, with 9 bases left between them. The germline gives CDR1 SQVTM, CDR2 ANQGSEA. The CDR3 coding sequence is TGCAGCGTTGAAGTCAGGGGAACGAACACCGGGGAGCTGTTTTTT. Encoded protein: CSVEVRGTNTGELFF.

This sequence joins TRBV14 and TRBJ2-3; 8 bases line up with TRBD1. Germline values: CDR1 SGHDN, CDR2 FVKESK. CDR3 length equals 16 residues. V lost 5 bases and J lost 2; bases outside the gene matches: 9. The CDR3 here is CASSAGQGAITDTQYF. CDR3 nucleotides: TGTGCCAGCAGCGCAGGACAGGGCGCAATCACAGATACGCAGTATTTT.

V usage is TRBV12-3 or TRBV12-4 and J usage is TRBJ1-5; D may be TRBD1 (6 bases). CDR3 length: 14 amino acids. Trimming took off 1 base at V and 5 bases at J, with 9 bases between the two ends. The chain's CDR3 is CASSLGTADQPQHF. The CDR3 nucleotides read TGTGCCAGCAGTTTAGGGACAGCTGATCAGCCCCAGCATTTT.

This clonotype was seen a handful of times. CDR3 coding DNA: TGCAGTGCTAGAGATAGCCTGGGGCAGACCTTCAAACTGTTTTTT. Translating it yields CSARDSLGQTFKLFF. The V and J genes are TRBV20-1 and TRBJ1-4; D may be TRBD1 (5 bases). The V gene's germline CDR1 is DFQATT and CDR2 SNEGSKA (reference sequence). Trimming left V 0 bases short and J 11 bases short, with 19 bases between. The length of the CDR3 is 15 residues.

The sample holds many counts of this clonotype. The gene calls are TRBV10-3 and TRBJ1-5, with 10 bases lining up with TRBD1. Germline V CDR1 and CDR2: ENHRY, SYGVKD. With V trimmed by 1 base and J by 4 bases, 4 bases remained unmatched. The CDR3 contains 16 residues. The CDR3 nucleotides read TGTGCCATCAGTGAGTTCGGACAGGGGGTAAATCAGCCCCAGCATTTT. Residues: CAISEFGQGVNQPQHF.

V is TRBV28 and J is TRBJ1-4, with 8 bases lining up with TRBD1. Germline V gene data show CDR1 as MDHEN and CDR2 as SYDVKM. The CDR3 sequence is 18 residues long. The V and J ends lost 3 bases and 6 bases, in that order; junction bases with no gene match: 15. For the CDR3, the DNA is TGTGCCAGCAGTTTTGTACAGGGGGAGGAGATCAATCATGAAAAACTGTTTTTT. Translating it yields CASSFVQGEEINHEKLFF.

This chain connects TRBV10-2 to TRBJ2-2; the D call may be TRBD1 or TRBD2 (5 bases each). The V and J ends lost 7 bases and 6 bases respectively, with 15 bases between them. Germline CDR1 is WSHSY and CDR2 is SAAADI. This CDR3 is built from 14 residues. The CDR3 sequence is CASTIRDRAGELFF. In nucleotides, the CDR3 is TGCGCCAGCACCATCAGGGACCGGGCCGGGGAGCTGTTTTTT.

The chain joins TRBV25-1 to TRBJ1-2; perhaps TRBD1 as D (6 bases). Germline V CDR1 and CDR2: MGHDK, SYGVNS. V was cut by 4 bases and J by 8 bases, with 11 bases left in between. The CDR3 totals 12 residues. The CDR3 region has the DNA TGTGCCAGCAGTGGACAGGCGGACGGCTACACCTTC. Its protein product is CASSGQADGYTF.

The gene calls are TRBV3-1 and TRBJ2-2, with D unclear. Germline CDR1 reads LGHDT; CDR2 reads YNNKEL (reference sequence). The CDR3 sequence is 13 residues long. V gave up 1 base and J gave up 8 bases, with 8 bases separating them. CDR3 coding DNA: TGTGCCAGCAGCCAAGGGACCGGGGGGGAGCTGTTTTTT. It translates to CASSQGTGGELFF.